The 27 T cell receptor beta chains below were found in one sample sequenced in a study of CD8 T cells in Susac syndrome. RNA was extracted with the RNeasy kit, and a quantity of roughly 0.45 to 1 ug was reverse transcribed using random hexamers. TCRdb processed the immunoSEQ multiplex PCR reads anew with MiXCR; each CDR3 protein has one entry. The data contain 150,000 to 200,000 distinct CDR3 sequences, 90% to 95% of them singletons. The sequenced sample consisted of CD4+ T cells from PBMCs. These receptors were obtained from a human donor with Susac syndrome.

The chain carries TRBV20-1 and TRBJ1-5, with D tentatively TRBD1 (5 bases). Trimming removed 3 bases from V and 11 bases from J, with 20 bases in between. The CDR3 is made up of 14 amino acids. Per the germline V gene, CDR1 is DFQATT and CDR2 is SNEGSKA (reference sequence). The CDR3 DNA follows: TGCAGTGCTAGTCTCGGACACGGGATGAGGGCCCAGCATTTT. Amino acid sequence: CSASLGHGMRAQHF.

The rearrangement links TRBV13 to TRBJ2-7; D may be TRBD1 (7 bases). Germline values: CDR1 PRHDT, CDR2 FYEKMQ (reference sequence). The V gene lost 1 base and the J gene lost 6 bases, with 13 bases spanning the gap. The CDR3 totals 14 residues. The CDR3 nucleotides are TGTGCCAGCAGCTTAGTGTCAGGGGGAGGCGAGCAGTACTTC. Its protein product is CASSLVSGGGEQYF.

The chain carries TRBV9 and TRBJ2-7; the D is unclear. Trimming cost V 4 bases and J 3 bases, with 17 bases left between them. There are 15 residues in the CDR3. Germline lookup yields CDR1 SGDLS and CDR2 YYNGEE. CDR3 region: CASSSAQAPLYEQYF. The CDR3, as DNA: TGTGCCAGCAGCTCTGCGCAGGCCCCCCTCTACGAGCAGTACTTC.

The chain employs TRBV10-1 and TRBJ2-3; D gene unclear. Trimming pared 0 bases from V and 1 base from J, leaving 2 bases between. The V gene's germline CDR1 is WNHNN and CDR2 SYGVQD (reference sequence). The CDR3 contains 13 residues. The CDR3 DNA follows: TGCGCCAGCAGTGAGTCTGGCACAGATACGCAGTATTTT. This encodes CASSESGTDTQYF.

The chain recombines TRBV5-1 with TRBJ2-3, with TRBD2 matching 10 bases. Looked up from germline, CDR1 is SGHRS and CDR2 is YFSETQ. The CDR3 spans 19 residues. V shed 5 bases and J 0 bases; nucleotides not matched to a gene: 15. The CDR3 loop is CASRARTSGSPRSTDTQYF. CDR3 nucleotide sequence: TGCGCCAGCAGAGCAAGGACTAGCGGCTCCCCACGAAGCACAGATACGCAGTATTTT.

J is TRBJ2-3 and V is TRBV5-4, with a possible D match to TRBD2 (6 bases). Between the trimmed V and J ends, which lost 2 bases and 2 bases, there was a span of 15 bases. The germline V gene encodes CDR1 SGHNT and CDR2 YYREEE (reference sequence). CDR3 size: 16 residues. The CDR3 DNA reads TGTGCCAGCAGCTTTTCGACTGGAGGGAACACAGATACGCAGTATTTT. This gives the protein CASSFSTGGNTDTQYF.

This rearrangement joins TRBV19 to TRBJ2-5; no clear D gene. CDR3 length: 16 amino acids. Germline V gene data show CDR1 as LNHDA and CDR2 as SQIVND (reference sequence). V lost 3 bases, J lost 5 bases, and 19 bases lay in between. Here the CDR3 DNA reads TGTGCCAGTAGTATTGGCGCTAGTCGTTCGCGGGAGACCCAGTACTTC. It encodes CASSIGASRSRETQYF.

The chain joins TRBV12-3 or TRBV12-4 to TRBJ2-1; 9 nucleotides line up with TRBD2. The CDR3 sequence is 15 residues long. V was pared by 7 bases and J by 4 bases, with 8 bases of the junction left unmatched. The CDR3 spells CASIPGLADYNEQFF. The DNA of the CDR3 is TGTGCCAGCATTCCGGGACTAGCAGATTACAATGAGCAGTTCTTC.

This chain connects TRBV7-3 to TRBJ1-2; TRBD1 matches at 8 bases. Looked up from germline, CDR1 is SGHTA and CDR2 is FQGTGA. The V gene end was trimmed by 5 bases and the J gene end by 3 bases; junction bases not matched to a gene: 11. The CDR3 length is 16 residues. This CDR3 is CASSLHSGQGYYGYTF. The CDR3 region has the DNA TGTGCCAGCAGCCTACACTCCGGACAGGGCTACTATGGCTACACCTTC.

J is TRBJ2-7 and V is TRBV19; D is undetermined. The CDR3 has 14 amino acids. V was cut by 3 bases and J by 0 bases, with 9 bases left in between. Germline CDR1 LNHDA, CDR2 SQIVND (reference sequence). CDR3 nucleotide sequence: TGTGCCAGTAGTATGGGCAGCTACTCCTACGAGCAGTACTTC. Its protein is CASSMGSYSYEQYF.

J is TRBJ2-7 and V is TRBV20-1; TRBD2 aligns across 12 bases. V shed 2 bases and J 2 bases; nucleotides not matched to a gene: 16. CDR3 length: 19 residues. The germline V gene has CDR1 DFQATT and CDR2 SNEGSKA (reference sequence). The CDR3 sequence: CSARTTLAGGPKGPYEQYF. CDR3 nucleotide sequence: TGCAGTGCTAGAACCACCCTAGCGGGAGGGCCAAAAGGGCCCTACGAGCAGTACTTC.

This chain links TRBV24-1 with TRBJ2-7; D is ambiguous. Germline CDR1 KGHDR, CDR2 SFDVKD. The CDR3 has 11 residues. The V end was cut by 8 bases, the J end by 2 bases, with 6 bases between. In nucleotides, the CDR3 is TGTGCCACCAATCACGCCTACGAGCAGTACTTC. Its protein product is CATNHAYEQYF.

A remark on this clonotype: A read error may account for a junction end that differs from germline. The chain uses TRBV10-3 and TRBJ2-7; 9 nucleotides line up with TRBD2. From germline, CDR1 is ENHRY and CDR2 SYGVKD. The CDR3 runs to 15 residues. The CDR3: CAISEQAGGNYGQYF. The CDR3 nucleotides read TGTGCCATCAGTGAGCAAGCGGGAGGTAATTACGGGCAGTACTTC.

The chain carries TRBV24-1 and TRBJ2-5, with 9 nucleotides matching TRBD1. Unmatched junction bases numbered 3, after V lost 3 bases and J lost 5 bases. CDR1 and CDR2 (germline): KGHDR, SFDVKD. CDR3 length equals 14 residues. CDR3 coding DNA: TGTGCCACCAGTGATAGGACAGGGGAGGAGACCCAGTACTTC. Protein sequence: CATSDRTGEETQYF.

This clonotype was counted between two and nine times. CDR3 bases: TGTGCCAGCAGCGCCACAGGGACTGAAGCTTTCTTT. This codes for CASSATGTEAFF. The chain has TRBV9 and TRBJ1-1; weak D call: TRBD1 (6 bases). In germline, CDR1 is SGDLS, CDR2 YYNGEE. V gave up 3 bases and J gave up 5 bases, with 8 bases separating them. The CDR3 sequence is 12 residues long.

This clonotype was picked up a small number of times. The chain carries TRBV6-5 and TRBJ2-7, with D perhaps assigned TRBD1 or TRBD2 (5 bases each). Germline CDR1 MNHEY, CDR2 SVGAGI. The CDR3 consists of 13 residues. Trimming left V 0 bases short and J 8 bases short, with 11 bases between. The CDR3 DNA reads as TGTGCCAGCAGTTACTCTAGGACGGGGCAGCAGTACTTC. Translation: CASSYSRTGQQYF.

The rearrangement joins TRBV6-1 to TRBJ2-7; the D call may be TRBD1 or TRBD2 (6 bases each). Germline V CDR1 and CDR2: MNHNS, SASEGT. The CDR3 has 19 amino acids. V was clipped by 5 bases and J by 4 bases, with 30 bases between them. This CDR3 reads CASSPGGLLTGIGFYEQYF. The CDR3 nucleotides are TGTGCCAGCAGTCCCGGGGGCCTCCTAACAGGGATCGGTTTTTACGAGCAGTACTTC.

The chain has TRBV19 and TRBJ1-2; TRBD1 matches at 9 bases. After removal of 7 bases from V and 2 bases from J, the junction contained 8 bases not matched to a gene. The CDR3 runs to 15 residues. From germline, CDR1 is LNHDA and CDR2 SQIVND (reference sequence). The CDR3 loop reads CASKPGTGLNYGYTF. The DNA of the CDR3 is TGTGCCAGTAAACCGGGGACAGGGCTAAACTATGGCTACACCTTC.

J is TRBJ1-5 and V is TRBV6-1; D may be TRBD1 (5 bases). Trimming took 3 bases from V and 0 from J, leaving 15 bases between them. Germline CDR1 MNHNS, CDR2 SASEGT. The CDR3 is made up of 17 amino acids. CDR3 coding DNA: TGTGCCAGCAGTGATACGGGGGTCACGGATAGCAATCAGCCCCAGCATTTT. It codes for CASSDTGVTDSNQPQHF.

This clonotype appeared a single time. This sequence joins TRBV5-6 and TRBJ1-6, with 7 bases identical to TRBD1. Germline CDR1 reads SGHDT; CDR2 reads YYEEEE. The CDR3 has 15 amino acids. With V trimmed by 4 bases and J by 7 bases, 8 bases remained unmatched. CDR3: CASSPQQGDNSPLHF. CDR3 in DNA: TGTGCCAGCAGCCCCCAGCAGGGGGACAATTCACCCCTCCACTTT.

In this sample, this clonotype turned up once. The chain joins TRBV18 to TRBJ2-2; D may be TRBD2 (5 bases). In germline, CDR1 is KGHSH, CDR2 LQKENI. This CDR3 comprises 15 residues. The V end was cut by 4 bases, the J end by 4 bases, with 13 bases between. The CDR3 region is CASSLLASPTGELFF. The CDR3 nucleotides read TGTGCCAGCTCACTCTTAGCGAGTCCCACCGGGGAGCTGTTTTTT.

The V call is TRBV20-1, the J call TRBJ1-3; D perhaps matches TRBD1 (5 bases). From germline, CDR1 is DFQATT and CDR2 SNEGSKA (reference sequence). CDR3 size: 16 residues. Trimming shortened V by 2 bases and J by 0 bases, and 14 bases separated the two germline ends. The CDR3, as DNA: TGCAGTGCTAGATCGGGAAGGGGTGACTCTGGAAACACCATATATTTT. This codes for CSARSGRGDSGNTIYF.

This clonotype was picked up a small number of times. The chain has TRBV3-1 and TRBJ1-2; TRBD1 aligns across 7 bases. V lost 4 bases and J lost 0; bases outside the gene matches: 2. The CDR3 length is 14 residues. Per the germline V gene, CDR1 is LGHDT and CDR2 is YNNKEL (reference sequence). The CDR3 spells CASSRQGTNYGYTF. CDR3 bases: TGTGCCAGCAGCCGACAGGGAACTAACTATGGCTACACCTTC.

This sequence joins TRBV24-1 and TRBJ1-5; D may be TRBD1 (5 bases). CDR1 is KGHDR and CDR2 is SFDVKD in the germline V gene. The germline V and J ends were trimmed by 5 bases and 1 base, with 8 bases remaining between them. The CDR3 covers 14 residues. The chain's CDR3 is CATSGQGSNQPQHF. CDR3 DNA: TGTGCCACCAGTGGGCAGGGAAGCAATCAGCCCCAGCATTTT.

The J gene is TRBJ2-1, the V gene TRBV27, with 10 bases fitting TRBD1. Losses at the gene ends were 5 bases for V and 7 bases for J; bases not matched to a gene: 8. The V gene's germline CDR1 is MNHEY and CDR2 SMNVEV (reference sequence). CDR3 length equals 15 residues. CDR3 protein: CASSTSGQGFNEQFF. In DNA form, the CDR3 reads TGTGCCAGCAGTACCTCGGGACAGGGGTTTAATGAGCAGTTCTTC.

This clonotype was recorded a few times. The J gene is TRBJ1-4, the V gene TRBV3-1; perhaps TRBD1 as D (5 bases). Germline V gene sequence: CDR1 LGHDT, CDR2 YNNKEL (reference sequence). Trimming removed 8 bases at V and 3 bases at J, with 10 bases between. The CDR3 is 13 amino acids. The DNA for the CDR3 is TGTGCCAGCTCCAGGGCTGCTAATGAAAAACTGTTTTTT. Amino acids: CASSRAANEKLFF.

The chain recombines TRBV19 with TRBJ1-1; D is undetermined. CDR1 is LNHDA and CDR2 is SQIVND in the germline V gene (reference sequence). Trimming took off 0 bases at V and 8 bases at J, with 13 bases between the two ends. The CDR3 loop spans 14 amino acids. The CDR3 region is CASSIDLQSREAFF. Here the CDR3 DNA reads TGTGCCAGTAGTATAGATCTCCAGTCCAGAGAAGCTTTCTTT.